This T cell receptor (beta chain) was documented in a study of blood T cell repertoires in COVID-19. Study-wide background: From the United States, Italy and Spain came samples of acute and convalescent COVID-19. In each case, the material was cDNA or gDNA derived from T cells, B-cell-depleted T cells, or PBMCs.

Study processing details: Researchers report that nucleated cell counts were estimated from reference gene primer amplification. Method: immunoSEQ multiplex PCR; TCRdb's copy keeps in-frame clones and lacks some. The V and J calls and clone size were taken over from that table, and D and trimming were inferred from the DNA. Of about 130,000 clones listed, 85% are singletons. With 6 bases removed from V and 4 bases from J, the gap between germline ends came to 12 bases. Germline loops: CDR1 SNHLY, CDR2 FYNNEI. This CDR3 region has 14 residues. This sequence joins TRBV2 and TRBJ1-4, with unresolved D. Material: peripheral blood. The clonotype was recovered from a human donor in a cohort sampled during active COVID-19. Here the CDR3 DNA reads TGTGCCAGCAGGCCGGGTCGACTTAATGAAAAACTGTTTTTT. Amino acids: CASRPGRLNEKLFF.